The next 13 T cell receptor beta chains were all read from a single sample in a study of glioma-infiltrating T cells after dendritic cell vaccination. Clones were read by immunoSEQ multiplex PCR, and TCRdb kept only the in-frame ones, dropping some. The table includes fewer than 25,000 clones, 75% to 85% detected once. The specimen comprised blood, sampled before dendritic cell vaccination. These receptors all come from a human donor with glioblastoma.

V is TRBV19 and J is TRBJ2-3; maybe TRBD2 (6 bases). Germline lookup yields CDR1 LNHDA and CDR2 SQIVND (reference sequence). The V end lost 3 bases, the J end lost 2 bases, and 18 bases lay between the germline ends. The length of the CDR3 is 17 residues. The CDR3 spells CASSIVNVGLSTDTQYF. CDR3 coding DNA: TGTGCCAGTAGTATCGTTAATGTGGGACTTTCCACAGATACGCAGTATTTT.

The V call is TRBV10-3, the J call TRBJ1-4; TRBD1 might be the D (5 bases). Germline loops: CDR1 ENHRY, CDR2 SYGVKD. CDR3 length: 16 residues. The V gene lost 4 bases and the J gene lost 2 bases, with 14 bases spanning the gap. CDR3 in DNA: TGTGCCATCAGTGCGGGGGAGCTGGGGACTAATGAAAAACTGTTTTTT. Translating gives CAISAGELGTNEKLFF.

This CDR3 reads CASSDRANTGELFF. CDR3 DNA: TGTGCCAGCAGCGACAGGGCGAACACCGGGGAGCTGTTTTTT. The chain joins TRBV7-9 to TRBJ2-2, with TRBD1 matching 7 bases. Germline trimming cut 5 bases from V and 0 bases from J; bases unmatched to any gene: 0. CDR1 SEHNR and CDR2 FQNEAQ come from the germline V gene (reference sequence). The CDR3 is 14 residues long.

The rearrangement joins TRBV9 to TRBJ1-4, with D maybe TRBD1 (6 bases). The CDR3 covers 16 residues. V gave up 4 bases and J gave up 5 bases, with 18 bases separating them. Germline assignment: CDR1 SGDLS and CDR2 YYNGEE. The CDR3 region has the DNA TGTGCCAGCAGCCCCATTCCGGGACAACCCAATGAAAAACTGTTTTTT. Its translation is CASSPIPGQPNEKLFF. Complete variable domain (other parts from reference TRBV9 and TRBJ1-4): DSGVTQTPKHLITATGQRVTLRCSPRSGDLSVYWYQQSLDQGLQFLIQYYNGEERAKGNILERFSAQQFPDLHSELNLSSLELGDSALYFCASSPIPGQPNEKLFFGSGTQLSVL.

This rearrangement joins TRBV28 to TRBJ2-7; 7 bases are shared with TRBD2. The germline V gene has CDR1 MDHEN and CDR2 SYDVKM. CDR3 length equals 15 residues. The ends lost 4 bases at V and 3 bases at J; junction bases unmatched: 9. CDR3 in amino acids: CASSSVEGGDYEQYF. DNA for the CDR3: TGTGCCAGCAGTTCGGTTGAGGGAGGGGACTACGAGCAGTACTTC.

The chain couples TRBV30 to TRBJ2-7; possibly TRBD2 for D (6 bases). Trimming removed 4 bases at V and 5 bases at J, with 15 bases between. CDR3 length equals 13 residues. Germline-derived CDR1 and CDR2 are GTSNPN and SVGIG (reference sequence). The CDR3 sequence: CAWTGGQGHEQYF. The CDR3 DNA sequence: TGTGCCTGGACCGGAGGGCAGGGCCACGAGCAGTACTTC.

J is TRBJ2-1 and V is TRBV6-1; 13 bases fit TRBD2. The germline V gene encodes CDR1 MNHNS and CDR2 SASEGT. V was pared by 11 bases and J by 4 bases, with 8 bases of the junction left unmatched. This CDR3 contains 15 residues. The CDR3 sequence: CAAVGTSGAYNEQFF. DNA for the CDR3: TGTGCCGCCGTCGGGACTAGCGGGGCTTACAATGAGCAGTTCTTC.

The CDR3 loop reads CASSVLAGGPREQYF. In DNA, the CDR3 is TGTGCCAGCAGCGTTCTAGCGGGAGGGCCCCGCGAGCAGTACTTC. The chain employs TRBV6-1 and TRBJ2-7; 12 bases line up with TRBD2. CDR3 length: 15 amino acids. V gave up 6 bases and J gave up 6 bases; unmatched junction bases: 9. Germline V gene sequence: CDR1 MNHNS, CDR2 SASEGT.

The chain is built from TRBV19 and TRBJ2-1; tentative D call: TRBD1 (6 bases). Germline V gives CDR1 LNHDA, CDR2 SQIVND (reference sequence). Trimming removed 5 bases at V and 0 bases at J, with 11 bases between. The CDR3 has 15 residues. The CDR3 coding sequence is TGTGCCAGTAGTGAACAGGGAATCTCCTACAATGAGCAGTTCTTC. This gives the protein CASSEQGISYNEQFF.

The V call is TRBV15, the J call TRBJ2-2, with D possibly matching TRBD2 (5 bases). Trimming removed 3 bases from V and 3 bases from J, with 8 bases in between. This CDR3 has 14 amino acids. Germline CDR1 and CDR2: LNHNV and YYDKDF (reference sequence). The DNA for the CDR3 is TGTGCCACCAGCAGTGGAGGTTACACCGGGGAGCTGTTTTTT. Translated: CATSSGGYTGELFF.

This clone was seen a few times. The rearrangement links TRBV7-6 to TRBJ1-1; D may be TRBD1 (6 bases). Germline assignment: CDR1 SGHVS and CDR2 FNYEAQ. V was clipped by 5 bases and J by 4 bases, with 14 bases between them. The CDR3 runs 14 residues. The CDR3 region has the DNA TGTGCCAGCAGCCCCGGGGGGGGCCGCACTGAAGCTTTCTTT. It encodes CASSPGGGRTEAFF.

This sequence joins TRBV6-4 and TRBJ2-3, with TRBD2 matching 10 bases. The CDR3 runs 15 residues. Germline CDR1 reads MRHNA; CDR2 reads SNTAGT. V was pared by 3 bases and J by 6 bases, with 6 bases of the junction left unmatched. CDR3 nucleotides: TGTGCCAGCAGTGAAAGCGGGAGGGCCGGGGATACGCAGTATTTT. Translating gives CASSESGRAGDTQYF.

CDR3 loop: CASNWRAGGSYEQYF. CDR3 DNA: TGCGCCAGCAACTGGAGGGCCGGAGGGTCCTACGAGCAGTACTTC. The rearrangement uses TRBV5-1 and TRBJ2-7; D perhaps matches TRBD2 (6 bases). V was trimmed by 6 bases and J by 1 base, leaving 17 bases between them. The CDR3 totals 15 residues. From germline, CDR1 is SGHRS and CDR2 YFSETQ.